The TCR beta chain under discussion was sequenced for a study of blood T cell repertoires in COVID-19. The study drew participants aged roughly 18 to 95 years from 20 to 30 US areas. The CDR3 consists of 15 residues. Per germline, CDR1 MDHEN and CDR2 SYDVKM. Trimming took 6 bases from V and 0 from J, leaving 14 bases between them. Assay used: immunoSEQ multiplex PCR; TCRdb lists only in-frame clones, some missing. This table has under 300,000 clones, roughly 89% appearing once. This rearrangement joins TRBV28 to TRBJ2-5; the D gene is possibly TRBD2 (6 bases). The sample taken for sequencing was PBMCs or T cells enriched from blood (not recorded which). The clonotype originates from a woman aged 60-75 years who had recovered from COVID-19. CDR3 loop: CASSGLAMNQETQYF. In DNA, the CDR3 is TGTGCCAGCAGCGGTCTAGCGATGAACCAAGAGACCCAGTACTTC.